The T cell receptor (beta chain) under discussion was sequenced for a study of T-cell reconstitution after alpha-beta-depleted transplantation in children. V lost 4 bases to trimming and J lost 6 bases, with 24 bases between them. The CDR3 totals 17 residues. CDR1 is WSHSY and CDR2 is SAAADI in the germline V gene. This clonotype was counted at least ten times. Unique molecular identifiers were incorporated when the TCRbeta library was constructed. TCRdb redid the calling of the PCR reads with MiXCR, one entry per CDR3 protein. The profile shows approximately 83,000 distinct CDR3 sequences, roughly 7.7% of them singletons.

This rearrangement joins TRBV10-2 to TRBJ1-2, with D possibly being TRBD1 (5 bases). This receptor was obtained from a human donor who donated a stem cell graft to a child with congenital amegakaryocytic thrombocytopenia. Sequencing was performed on PBMCs from the stem cell graft donor, taken from the stem cell graft. CDR3 nucleotides: TGCGCCAGCAGTGTAGGGGACGGGAGGGGCAGCTATGATGGCTACACCTTC. It yields the protein CASSVGDGRGSYDGYTF.